One T cell receptor beta chain is described in this entry. The antigen remains unidentified. TCRdb keeps only in-frame clones here, not all; method: immunoSEQ multiplex PCR. Counted here are about 100,000 clones, around 87% occurring once; the ten biggest clones make up more than 3.5%. These data originate in a study of T cell responses to AZD1222 COVID-19 vaccine. Overall study findings and caveats: Donor demographics were predominantly white British with a female majority; clonal diversity may be underestimated. Researchers took repertoire samples only after the peak T cell response had come. The span of vaccine-associated CD4 TCRs extended across spike, with dominance at 160-218 and 743-854. The breadth and depth of Spike-specific TCRs increased once two AZD1222 doses had been given.

The germline gives CDR1 SGHVS, CDR2 FNYEAQ. CDR3 size: 15 residues. The V and J ends lost 5 bases and 2 bases respectively, with 13 bases between them. This chain joins TRBV7-6 and TRBJ1-3; D might be TRBD1 (5 bases). The sequence came from an adult in good health. The sample consisted of peripheral blood, taken on day 0 of MenACWY control vaccination. CDR3 sequence reads: CASSPEGSPGNTIYF. CDR3 nucleotides: TGTGCCAGCAGCCCCGAGGGGAGCCCTGGAAACACCATATATTTT.